One sample yielded the 30 T cell receptor beta chains listed below, sequenced in a study of cytomegalovirus exposure and HLA in healthy donors. Use of 60 Vbeta and 13 Jbeta primers characterized the PCR. Using immunoSEQ multiplex PCR, the repertoire was profiled, and TCRdb retains in-frame clones only, with some absent. The repertoire consists of fewer than 250,000 clones, with roughly 79% occurring once and the leading ten covering 1.6%. Sequenced material: PBMCs. These receptors originate from a woman aged 18 to 35 in good health and CMV-seronegative.

V is TRBV9 and J is TRBJ1-1, with TRBD1 matching 8 bases. Unmatched junction bases numbered 10, after V lost 3 bases and J lost 0 bases. The CDR3 length is 17 residues. Germline assignment: CDR1 SGDLS and CDR2 YYNGEE. CDR3 bases: TGTGCCAGCAGCGCAGGACAGGGTATATTTATGAACACTGAAGCTTTCTTT. This translates into CASSAGQGIFMNTEAFF.

This chain uses TRBV7-9 with TRBJ2-1, with TRBD2 identical over 8 bases. This CDR3 contains 17 residues. J gave up 5 bases and V 5 bases, and 14 bases lay outside the gene matches. Germline lookup yields CDR1 SEHNR and CDR2 FQNEAQ (reference sequence). As DNA, the CDR3 is TGTGCCAGCAGCCCAATTGGTGGGACTAGGGCTGACAATGAGCAGTTCTTC. It yields the protein CASSPIGGTRADNEQFF.

The gene calls are TRBV19 and TRBJ2-2; unclear D gene. The V and J ends lost 6 bases and 4 bases respectively, with 9 bases between them. There are 13 residues in the CDR3. CDR1 and CDR2 from the germline V gene are LNHDA and SQIVND (reference sequence). The CDR3 spells CASRVLGTGELFF. The CDR3 DNA reads as TGTGCCAGTAGGGTCCTAGGCACCGGGGAGCTGTTTTTT.

Turning to this clone: At the DNA level, this CDR3 is encoded by other sequences in the same sample as well. This chain links TRBV5-1 with TRBJ1-1, with 10 bases matching TRBD1. V dropped 3 bases and J dropped 5; count of bases not matched to a gene: 4. Germline lookup yields CDR1 SGHRS and CDR2 YFSETQ. The CDR3 runs to 14 residues. This CDR3 reads CASSWDRGGTEAFF. The CDR3 region has the DNA TGCGCCAGCAGCTGGGACAGGGGTGGGACTGAAGCTTTCTTT.

The gene calls are TRBV27 and TRBJ2-2; TRBD2 is a possible D gene (5 bases). The CDR3 loop spans 13 amino acids. The germline V and J ends were trimmed by 5 bases and 5 bases, with 9 bases remaining between them. CDR1 is MNHEY, CDR2 SMNVEV, per germline (reference sequence). CDR3 region: CASSRGETGELFF. The CDR3 DNA reads TGTGCCAGCAGTCGTGGGGAGACCGGGGAGCTGTTTTTT.

The chain couples TRBV5-1 to TRBJ1-3; maybe TRBD1 (5 bases). V shed 2 bases and J shed 0 bases, with 12 bases lying between them. Germline loops: CDR1 SGHRS, CDR2 YFSETQ. The CDR3 contains 16 residues. The CDR3 is CASSLSDRSSGNTIYF. CDR3 in DNA: TGCGCCAGCAGCTTATCTGACAGAAGCTCTGGAAACACCATATATTTT.

The chain carries TRBV19 and TRBJ2-1, with a weak D call TRBD2 (5 bases). Trimming left V 6 bases short and J 5 bases short, with 11 bases between. Germline V CDR1 and CDR2: LNHDA, SQIVND (reference sequence). The length of the CDR3 is 13 residues. This CDR3 reads CASRRGGHNEQFF. DNA for the CDR3: TGTGCCAGTAGACGGGGTGGGCACAATGAGCAGTTCTTC. Using reference TRBV19 and TRBJ2-1 for the parts outside the CDR3, the full variable domain is DGGITQSPKYLFRKEGQNVTLSCEQNLNHDAMYWYRQDPGQGLRLIYYSQIVNDFQKGDIAEGYSVSREKKESFPLTVTSAQKNPTAFYLCASRRGGHNEQFFGPGTRLTVL.

The chain employs TRBV9 and TRBJ2-3; 7 positions match TRBD2. Per germline, CDR1 SGDLS and CDR2 YYNGEE. This CDR3 contains 16 residues. Trimming cost V 2 bases and J 5 bases; bases outside gene matches: 11. CDR3 region: CASSVSVGGLGDTQYF. The CDR3 nucleotides are TGTGCCAGCAGCGTTTCCGTGGGGGGGTTAGGAGATACGCAGTATTTT.

The chain recombines TRBV5-6 with TRBJ2-5; possibly TRBD2 for D (6 bases). This CDR3 is 16 amino acids long. Per the germline V gene, CDR1 is SGHDT and CDR2 is YYEEEE. Between the trimmed V and J ends, which lost 4 bases and 2 bases, there was a span of 18 bases. CDR3 in DNA: TGTGCCAGCAGCCCCCTCTTGGAGGGTGGACAAGAGACCCAGTACTTC. Amino acids: CASSPLLEGGQETQYF. The full variable domain, in which reference TRBV5-6 and TRBJ2-5 provide the parts outside the CDR3, is DAGVTQSPTHLIKTRGQQVTLRCSPKSGHDTVSWYQQALGQGPQFIFQYYEEEERQRGNFPDRFSGHQFPNYSSELNVNALLLGDSALYLCASSPLLEGGQETQYFGPGTRLLVL.

V usage is TRBV28 and J usage is TRBJ1-1; no clear D gene. CDR3 length: 15 residues. Per germline, CDR1 MDHEN and CDR2 SYDVKM. Trimming pared 1 base from V and 5 bases from J, leaving 14 bases between. The CDR3 spells CASSLFAAGGTEAFF. The CDR3 coding sequence is TGTGCCAGCAGTTTATTTGCAGCCGGAGGAACTGAAGCTTTCTTT. Full variable domain (missing parts from reference TRBV28 and TRBJ1-1): DVKVTQSSRYLVKRTGEKVFLECVQDMDHENMFWYRQDPGLGLRLIYFSYDVKMKEKGDIPEGYSVSREKKERFSLILESASTNQTSMYLCASSLFAAGGTEAFFGQGTRLTVV.

This clone was seen only a few times. This chain uses TRBV9 with TRBJ1-2; the D is unclear. V lost 0 bases to trimming and J lost 7 bases, with 16 bases between them. Looked up from germline, CDR1 is SGDLS and CDR2 is YYNGEE. This CDR3 spans 15 amino acids. CDR3 coding DNA: TGTGCCAGCAGCGTAGATCTGGGCCCCAGAAGTGGCTACACCTTC. Translated: CASSVDLGPRSGYTF.

The V call is TRBV19, the J call TRBJ2-1; 8 bases map to TRBD1. Germline V CDR1 and CDR2: LNHDA, SQIVND (reference sequence). This CDR3 region has 14 residues. V trimming: 5 bases; J trimming: 6 bases; junction bases outside the gene matches: 6. CDR3 residues: CASSVRGLRNEQFF. The CDR3 DNA reads as TGTGCCAGTAGTGTCAGGGGGCTGCGCAATGAGCAGTTCTTC. Combining the CDR3 with reference TRBV19 and TRBJ2-1 gives the whole variable domain DGGITQSPKYLFRKEGQNVTLSCEQNLNHDAMYWYRQDPGQGLRLIYYSQIVNDFQKGDIAEGYSVSREKKESFPLTVTSAQKNPTAFYLCASSVRGLRNEQFFGPGTRLTVL.

This clone was observed a handful of times. The chain uses TRBV2 and TRBJ1-6, with D hard to call. Trimming cost V 7 bases and J 8 bases, with 12 bases left between them. Germline V gene data show CDR1 as SNHLY and CDR2 as FYNNEI. CDR3 size: 13 residues. The DNA for the CDR3 is TGTGCCAGCAAGCGGGCTGTGGATTCACCCCTCCACTTT. It yields the protein CASKRAVDSPLHF.

This chain connects TRBV5-4 to TRBJ2-1, with 9 positions matching TRBD2. CDR1 is SGHNT, CDR2 YYREEE, per germline (reference sequence). With 4 bases clipped from V and 10 bases from J, the junction kept 12 bases outside the gene matches. This CDR3 comprises 15 residues. CDR3 in DNA: TGTGCCAGCAGCCTACTTAGCGGGGGTGATCAGGAGCAGTTCTTC. Amino acid sequence: CASSLLSGGDQEQFF.

The rearrangement joins TRBV9 to TRBJ1-2, with D tentatively TRBD1 (6 bases). The CDR3 sequence is 14 residues long. The V end lost 6 bases, the J end lost 2 bases, and 14 bases lay between the germline ends. The germline gives CDR1 SGDLS, CDR2 YYNGEE. CDR3 coding DNA: TGTGCCAGCAACTCAGGGGCGTCCAACTATGGCTACACCTTC. Protein sequence: CASNSGASNYGYTF.

The chain joins TRBV4-1 to TRBJ1-4, with D unclear. Germline CDR1 is MGHRA and CDR2 is YSYEKL. V lost 1 base, J lost 0 bases, and 6 bases lay in between. The CDR3 length is 15 residues. The CDR3 DNA reads TGCGCCAGCAGCCAAGTTCCCACAACTAATGAAAAACTGTTTTTT. Protein sequence: CASSQVPTTNEKLFF.

The chain carries TRBV9 and TRBJ2-1; 9 nucleotides line up with TRBD1. CDR1 and CDR2 from the germline V gene are SGDLS and YYNGEE. The CDR3 is 16 residues long. J gave up 0 bases and V 4 bases, and 5 bases lay outside the gene matches. The DNA for the CDR3 is TGTGCCAGCAGCCCCCAGACAGGGGGCTCCTACAATGAGCAGTTCTTC. Protein: CASSPQTGGSYNEQFF.

The J gene is TRBJ2-3, the V gene TRBV28, with D maybe TRBD2 (6 bases). In germline, CDR1 is MDHEN, CDR2 SYDVKM. CDR3 length: 15 residues. V dropped 6 bases and J dropped 4 bases, with 17 bases sitting between them. The CDR3 coding sequence is TGTGCCAGCAGCATTGGCGGGGCCGAGGCAGATACGCAGTATTTT. Amino acid sequence: CASSIGGAEADTQYF.

The V call is TRBV15, the J call TRBJ2-1; tentatively, D is TRBD1 (6 bases). The CDR3 spans 15 residues. Trimming took 3 bases from V and 3 from J, leaving 12 bases between them. The germline V gene has CDR1 LNHNV and CDR2 YYDKDF (reference sequence). The CDR3 DNA is TGTGCCACCAGCAGCCGGGACACCCTCTACAATGAGCAGTTCTTC. Its protein product is CATSSRDTLYNEQFF.

The CDR3 loop is CASCRATGVTGELFF. The CDR3 bases are TGCGCCAGTTGCCGGGCCACAGGGGTTACCGGGGAGCTGTTTTTT. The chain couples TRBV5-1 to TRBJ2-2, with TRBD1 matching over 7 bases. Germline V gene sequence: CDR1 SGHRS, CDR2 YFSETQ. This CDR3 has 15 amino acids. V trimming: 8 bases; J trimming: 5 bases; junction bases outside the gene matches: 12.

This clone has only a few counts. The chain is built from TRBV30 and TRBJ1-1, with 11 bases identical to TRBD1. The CDR3 has 15 residues. Germline loops: CDR1 GTSNPN, CDR2 SVGIG (reference sequence). The V segment lost 0 bases and the J segment 4 bases; nucleotides outside the gene matches: 4. In nucleotides, the CDR3 is TGTGCCTGGAGTGTACGGGACAGGGGGTCCACTGAAGCTTTCTTT. It encodes CAWSVRDRGSTEAFF.

The chain couples TRBV5-4 to TRBJ1-1, with 7 bases that match TRBD1. J gave up 5 bases and V 0 bases, and 4 bases lay outside the gene matches. The CDR3 is 14 residues long. CDR1 and CDR2 from the germline V gene are SGHNT and YYREEE (reference sequence). The DNA for the CDR3 is TGTGCCAGCAGCTTGGATCAGGGGGTAACTGAAGCTTTCTTT. This codes for CASSLDQGVTEAFF.

The chain uses TRBV5-1 and TRBJ1-1; D not resolved. The V gene lost 0 bases and the J gene lost 1 base, with 10 bases spanning the gap. The CDR3 covers 15 residues. Germline V gene data show CDR1 as SGHRS and CDR2 as YFSETQ. CDR3 sequence (DNA): TGCGCCAGCAGCTTGGCCCTTCACGGGAACACTGAAGCTTTCTTT. It is translated as CASSLALHGNTEAFF.

This sequence joins TRBV9 and TRBJ1-1; 9 nucleotides match TRBD1. The V and J ends lost 0 bases and 5 bases, in that order; junction bases with no gene match: 5. CDR1 SGDLS and CDR2 YYNGEE come from the germline V gene. The CDR3 is made up of 15 amino acids. This chain's CDR3 is CASSVGTGGWTEAFF. CDR3 coding DNA: TGTGCCAGCAGCGTAGGAACAGGGGGCTGGACTGAAGCTTTCTTT.

This clone was observed a few times. The CDR3 DNA follows: TGTGCCAGCAGCCCTCGGGACAGGGGGCGGGAGCAGTACTTC. It specifies CASSPRDRGREQYF. The V call is TRBV7-9, the J call TRBJ2-5; 12 positions match TRBD1. The CDR3 totals 14 residues. J was trimmed by 11 bases and V by 5 bases; bases with no gene match: 9. CDR1 and CDR2 from the germline V gene are SEHNR and FQNEAQ (reference sequence).

This clone was seen only a few times. The chain links TRBV21-1 to TRBJ2-4; the table's D call, TRBD2, has no DNA check behind it. TRBV21-1 is marked as a pseudogene. The CDR3 extends over 19 amino acids. CDR3: CASSKVGLITLLAKNIQYF. Written as DNA, the CDR3 is TGTGCCAGCAGCAAAGTGGGACTTATAACCCTCCTAGCCAAAAACATTCAGTACTTC.

DNA for the CDR3: TGTGCCAGCAGCCCTACCGATTATAGCAATCAGCCCCAGCATTTT. Protein sequence: CASSPTDYSNQPQHF. The J gene is TRBJ1-5, the V gene TRBV7-2; D unclear. Germline V gene lookup returns CDR1 SGHTA and CDR2 FQGNSA. This CDR3 comprises 15 residues. Trimming cost V 5 bases and J 0 bases, with 11 bases left between them.

CDR3: CASSLRIPQGNTEAFF. CDR3 sequence (DNA): TGTGCCAGCAGCCTCCGAATCCCGCAGGGGAACACTGAAGCTTTCTTT. The chain employs TRBV7-9 and TRBJ1-1; maybe TRBD1 (5 bases). This CDR3 is built from 16 residues. Deletions cut 5 bases from V and 1 base from J, with 17 bases between. The germline V gene has CDR1 SEHNR and CDR2 FQNEAQ (reference sequence).

The chain recombines TRBV5-6 with TRBJ2-5, with 12 nucleotides matching TRBD2. The germline CDR1 and CDR2 sequences are SGHDT and YYEEEE. The J segment lost 5 bases and the V segment lost 0 bases, leaving 8 bases of the junction unmatched. The CDR3 extends over 17 amino acids. The CDR3 loop reads CASSLGRLAGGIETQYF. CDR3 DNA: TGTGCCAGCAGCTTGGGCAGGCTAGCGGGGGGGATCGAGACCCAGTACTTC.

V gene TRBV11-2 combines with J gene TRBJ2-3; possibly TRBD1 for D (6 bases). This CDR3 comprises 15 residues. Germline CDR1 SGHAT, CDR2 FQNNGV. V gave up 0 bases and J gave up 8 bases, with 15 bases separating them. The DNA of the CDR3 is TGTGCCAGCAGCTTAGATAAGGGGGTATTCGGTACGCAGTATTTT. Amino acids: CASSLDKGVFGTQYF. Full variable domain (rest looked up from reference TRBV11-2 and TRBJ2-3): EAGVAQSPRYKIIEKRQSVAFWCNPISGHATLYWYQQILGQGPKLLIQFQNNGVVDDSQLPKDRFSAERLKGVDSTLKIQPAKLEDSAVYLCASSLDKGVFGTQYFGPGTRLTVL.